The TCR beta chain under discussion was sequenced for a study of blood T cell repertoires in COVID-19. Study background: The study drew acute and convalescent COVID-19 samples from the United States, Italy and Spain. PBMCs, B-cell-depleted T cells, or T cells provided the cDNA or gDNA that made up the material.

After removal of 5 bases from V and 9 bases from J, the junction contained 7 bases not matched to a gene. The CDR3 extends over 13 amino acids. Germline V gene lookup returns CDR1 KGHSH and CDR2 LQKENI. In the authors' workflow: Nucleated cell counts were estimated from reference gene primer amplification. Clones were read by immunoSEQ multiplex PCR, and TCRdb kept only the in-frame ones, dropping some. The V and J calls and clone size come from that table; D and trimming were worked out from the DNA. The data contain 100,000 to 150,000 clones, 80% of them singletons. The sample was peripheral blood. This receptor was taken from a human donor in a cohort sampled during active COVID-19. This sequence joins TRBV18 and TRBJ2-5, with TRBD2 identical over 9 bases. The CDR3 DNA is TGTGCCAGCTCATCGACTAGCGGTGAGCCCCAGTACTTC. This sequence encodes CASSSTSGEPQYF.